Each of the 22 T cell receptor beta chains below was sequenced from the same sample in a study of shared clonotypes between healthy human individuals. Sequenced by immunoSEQ multiplex PCR; TCRdb stores in-frame clones only, minus some. The sample shows 2 million to 3 million clones, about 92% of them seen only once. The sample taken for sequencing was naive CD4+ T cells sorted from blood. As to subset: CD45RA+ positively selected. Receptors were obtained from a man aged 18 to 30 in good health.

The chain carries TRBV27 and TRBJ2-7; D perhaps matches TRBD1 (5 bases). CDR3 size: 15 residues. Germline CDR1 MNHEY, CDR2 SMNVEV (reference sequence). The V end was cut by 3 bases, the J end by 9 bases, with 21 bases between. The CDR3 is CASSLTAYSQAAQYF. The DNA for the CDR3 is TGTGCCAGCAGTTTGACAGCTTACTCTCAGGCGGCGCAGTACTTC.

This clone was detected a few times. The rearrangement joins TRBV27 to TRBJ1-1; D possibly corresponds to TRBD1 (6 bases). Between the trimmed V and J ends, which lost 2 bases and 2 bases, there was a span of 9 bases. From germline, CDR1 is MNHEY and CDR2 SMNVEV (reference sequence). The CDR3 has 14 residues. The CDR3: CASSLGGHNTEAFF. The CDR3 coding sequence is TGTGCCAGCAGTTTAGGGGGACATAACACTGAAGCTTTCTTT.

The rearrangement joins TRBV27 to TRBJ2-4; 14 bases fit TRBD2. With V trimmed by 5 bases and J by 0 bases, 9 bases remained unmatched. From germline, CDR1 is MNHEY and CDR2 SMNVEV (reference sequence). The CDR3 runs 19 residues. CDR3 nucleotides: TGTGCCAGCAGTCCCCTAGGACTAGCGGGAGGACTAGCCAAAAACATTCAGTACTTC. Translated, it gives CASSPLGLAGGLAKNIQYF.

V and J are TRBV21-1 and TRBJ2-3; the D call of TRBD1 is as the table states it, not checked on the DNA. TRBV21-1 is an annotated pseudogene. The CDR3 length is 12 residues. This chain's CDR3 is CASIGQTDTQYF. DNA for the CDR3: TGTGCCAGCATCGGACAGACAGATACGCAGTATTTT.

The count of this clone is one. This chain connects TRBV27 to TRBJ2-2, with D maybe TRBD1 (5 bases). The CDR3 length is 13 residues. V lost 5 bases and J 6 bases, leaving 10 bases between the germline ends. CDR1 is MNHEY and CDR2 is SMNVEV in the germline V gene (reference sequence). The CDR3 loop reads CASSPRVAGELFF. The DNA for the CDR3 is TGTGCCAGCAGTCCCAGGGTTGCCGGGGAGCTGTTTTTT.

The DNA for the CDR3 is TGTGCCAGCAGCTTTATCGCCGCGGGATTGGCAGATACGCAGTATTTT. Protein sequence: CASSFIAAGLADTQYF. V and J are TRBV7-9 and TRBJ2-3; weak D call: TRBD2 (6 bases). Between the trimmed V and J ends, which lost 3 bases and 4 bases, there was a span of 17 bases. The CDR3 sequence is 16 residues long. Germline-derived CDR1 and CDR2 are SEHNR and FQNEAQ (reference sequence). Filled out from reference TRBV7-9 and TRBJ2-3, the complete variable domain reads DTGVSQNPRHKITKRGQNVTFRCDPISEHNRLYWYRQTLGQGPEFLTYFQNEAQLEKSRLLSDRFSAERPKGSFSTLEIQRTEQGDSAMYLCASSFIAAGLADTQYFGPGTRLTVL.

The V call is TRBV7-2, the J call TRBJ2-1; 11 bases line up with TRBD2. This CDR3 is 16 amino acids long. Germline CDR1 is SGHTA and CDR2 is FQGNSA. The ends lost 1 base at V and 8 bases at J; junction bases unmatched: 7. The CDR3 here is CASSLVGVAGGDEQFF. The DNA for the CDR3 is TGTGCCAGCAGCTTAGTAGGTGTAGCGGGAGGGGATGAGCAGTTCTTC.

This clone was recorded a few times. V and J are TRBV2 and TRBJ1-1; D might be TRBD1 (5 bases). The CDR3 contains 15 residues. Germline V CDR1 and CDR2: SNHLY, FYNNEI. The V end lost 1 base, the J end lost 4 bases, and 13 bases lay between the germline ends. The CDR3 spells CASSEEAAGFTEAFF. The CDR3 DNA sequence: TGTGCCAGCAGTGAAGAGGCGGCAGGGTTCACTGAAGCTTTCTTT.

The genes are TRBV18 and TRBJ2-7; unclear D gene. Germline V lookup: CDR1 KGHSH, CDR2 LQKENI. V was trimmed by 3 bases and J by 1 base, leaving 16 bases between them. The CDR3 is 16 residues long. The CDR3 here is CASSPLPTLGSYEQYF. For the CDR3, the DNA is TGTGCCAGCTCACCTCTCCCTACGCTGGGGTCCTACGAGCAGTACTTC.

In its sample, this clone was seen a few times. DNA of the CDR3: TGTGCCAGCAGCTTGACCTGGGGGGCGAATGGCTACACCTTC. Protein product: CASSLTWGANGYTF. V is TRBV7-9 and J is TRBJ1-2; TRBD1 is a possible D gene (6 bases). Germline values: CDR1 SEHNR, CDR2 FQNEAQ (reference sequence). Trimming removed 3 bases at V and 6 bases at J, with 14 bases between. The CDR3 runs to 14 residues.

This clone was recorded only once. The same CDR3 is also encoded by other DNA sequences in this sample. The V and J genes are TRBV18 and TRBJ2-7; D not resolved. The CDR3 sequence is 13 residues long. Trimming pared 3 bases from V and 3 bases from J, leaving 9 bases between. The germline CDR1 and CDR2 sequences are KGHSH and LQKENI. The CDR3 DNA follows: TGTGCCAGCTCACCCGGCAGTAGCTACGAGCAGTACTTC. This gives the protein CASSPGSSYEQYF.

The rearrangement joins TRBV1 to TRBJ2-5; whether TRBD2, the table's D call, matches the DNA was not checked. TRBV1 is flagged as a pseudogene. This CDR3 has 16 residues. CDR3 loop: CTSSLGGGTFRETQYF. The CDR3 bases are TGCACCAGCAGCTTGGGCGGGGGGACGTTTAGAGAGACCCAGTACTTC.

A word on this clone: Other DNA sequences in the sample encode the same CDR3. The V call is TRBV7-6, the J call TRBJ1-5, with TRBD1 matching over 7 bases. The trim removed 1 base at V and 5 bases at J, leaving 2 bases unmatched. This CDR3 has 14 residues. The germline gives CDR1 SGHVS, CDR2 FNYEAQ. CDR3 loop: CASSLGQGDQPQHF. The CDR3 region has the DNA TGTGCCAGCAGCTTAGGACAGGGCGATCAGCCCCAGCATTTT.

This clone was observed a single time. The chain carries TRBV30 and TRBJ2-7; 7 bases fit TRBD1. This CDR3 region has 13 residues. The junction had 7 bases not matched to a gene; V was cut back by 3 bases and J by 5 bases. Germline assignment: CDR1 GTSNPN and CDR2 SVGIG (reference sequence). The CDR3 DNA sequence: TGTGCCTGGAGAGGACAGGTTGGCCACGAGCAGTACTTC. Its translation is CAWRGQVGHEQYF.

This sequence joins TRBV6-5 and TRBJ1-3, with D perhaps matching TRBD1 (6 bases). The germline V gene has CDR1 MNHEY and CDR2 SVGAGI. CDR3 length: 14 residues. The V gene lost 4 bases and the J gene lost 4 bases, with 11 bases spanning the gap. Here the CDR3 DNA reads TGTGCCAGCAGTTCAACAGGGTCGGGAAACACCATATATTTT. This codes for CASSSTGSGNTIYF.

The chain recombines TRBV11-3 with TRBJ2-3; TRBD2 matches at 9 bases. Germline CDR1 and CDR2: SGHNT and YENEEA. The CDR3 has 15 amino acids. J lost 2 bases, V lost 1 base, and 1 base had no gene match. The CDR3 reads CASSLGGRATDTQYF. The CDR3 DNA is TGTGCCAGCAGCTTAGGCGGGAGGGCCACAGATACGCAGTATTTT.

V gene TRBV4-3 combines with J gene TRBJ2-1; D may match TRBD1 or TRBD2 (5 bases each). Germline V gene sequence: CDR1 LGHNA, CDR2 YSLEER. The V gene lost 0 bases and the J gene lost 5 bases, with 14 bases spanning the gap. This CDR3 has 16 amino acids. CDR3 amino acids: CASSQDLGEIHNEQFF. DNA of the CDR3: TGCGCCAGCAGCCAAGATCTGGGGGAGATCCACAATGAGCAGTTCTTC.

V gene TRBV11-2 combines with J gene TRBJ2-1; 10 nucleotides agree with TRBD1. The germline CDR1 and CDR2 sequences are SGHAT and FQNNGV. This CDR3 spans 15 amino acids. V shed 4 bases and J 6 bases; nucleotides not matched to a gene: 6. CDR3 sequence: CASSWADRGANEQFF. CDR3 DNA: TGTGCCAGCAGCTGGGCGGACAGGGGGGCCAATGAGCAGTTCTTC.

V is TRBV4-2 and J is TRBJ2-1; D may be TRBD2 (6 bases). Germline CDR1 LGHNA, CDR2 YNFKEQ. This CDR3 contains 17 residues. The V end lost 2 bases, the J end lost 1 base, and 15 bases lay between the germline ends. CDR3 amino acids: CASSQSQGLTSYNEQFF. The CDR3 region has the DNA TGTGCCAGCAGCCAATCTCAAGGACTAACGTCCTACAATGAGCAGTTCTTC.

On this clone itself: This sample also contains other DNA sequences that code for the same CDR3. The V gene is TRBV18, the J gene TRBJ2-5; 7 nucleotides agree with TRBD1. The ends lost 3 bases at V and 5 bases at J; junction bases unmatched: 3. The length of the CDR3 is 13 residues. CDR1 is KGHSH and CDR2 is LQKENI in the germline V gene. CDR3 amino acids: CASSPTGVETQYF. In nucleotides, the CDR3 is TGTGCCAGCTCACCCACAGGGGTGGAGACCCAGTACTTC.

Comments on this clone: Other DNA sequences within the sample encode an identical CDR3. The V call is TRBV7-2, the J call TRBJ2-5; no clear D gene. Trimming shortened V by 1 base and J by 5 bases, and 8 bases separated the two germline ends. The CDR3 runs 13 residues. The germline CDR1 and CDR2 sequences are SGHTA and FQGNSA. The CDR3: CASSLGQRETQYF. The CDR3 DNA follows: TGTGCCAGCAGCTTAGGGCAGAGGGAGACCCAGTACTTC.

The chain joins TRBV7-2 to TRBJ2-7, with 7 bases that match TRBD1. With V trimmed by 1 base and J by 0 bases, 15 bases remained unmatched. Germline CDR1 reads SGHTA; CDR2 reads FQGNSA. The CDR3 consists of 19 residues. CDR3 DNA: TGTGCCAGCAGCTTAGAGGGAGTGAGGGGACAGAAGGGCTCCTACGAGCAGTACTTC. Its protein product is CASSLEGVRGQKGSYEQYF.